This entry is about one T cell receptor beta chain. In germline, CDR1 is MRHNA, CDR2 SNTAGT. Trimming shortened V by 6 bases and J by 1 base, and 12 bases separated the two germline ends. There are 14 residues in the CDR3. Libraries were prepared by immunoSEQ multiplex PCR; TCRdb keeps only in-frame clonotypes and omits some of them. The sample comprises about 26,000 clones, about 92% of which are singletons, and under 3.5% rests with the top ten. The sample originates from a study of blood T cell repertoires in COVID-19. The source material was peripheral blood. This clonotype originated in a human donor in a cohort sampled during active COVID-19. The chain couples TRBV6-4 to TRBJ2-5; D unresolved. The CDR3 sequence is CASSPAGPQETQYF. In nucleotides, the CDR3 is TGTGCCAGCAGCCCCGCAGGTCCCCAAGAGACCCAGTACTTC.